These 14 T cell receptor beta chains came from one sample sequenced in a study of CD8 T cells in ankylosing spondylitis. From the 5' RACE reads, TCRdb called clonotypes with MiXCR, one entry per CDR3 protein. The sample shows 300,000 to 400,000 distinct CDR3 sequences, approximately 15% of them seen only once. The sample comprised blood, either unsorted or a sorted T cell fraction (not recorded which). Receptor source: a male donor with ankylosing spondylitis or in good health (not recorded which).

V is TRBV12-5 and J is TRBJ2-3; the match to TRBD2 covers 7 bases. CDR1 LGHNT and CDR2 FRNRAP come from the germline V gene. J gave up 0 bases and V 1 base, and 4 bases lay outside the gene matches. The CDR3 is made up of 16 amino acids. This CDR3 reads CASGLGLAQSTDTQYF. For the CDR3, the DNA is TGTGCTAGTGGTTTGGGACTAGCCCAGAGCACAGATACGCAGTATTTT.

This clonotype appeared many times. The chain employs TRBV5-1 and TRBJ2-5; the D is unclear. Germline CDR1 SGHRS, CDR2 YFSETQ. V shed 4 bases and J shed 0 bases, with 13 bases lying between them. The CDR3 contains 15 residues. For the CDR3, the DNA is TGCGCCAGCAGCCCGGACGGCCGTTACCAAGAGACCCAGTACTTC. Encoded protein: CASSPDGRYQETQYF.

The V gene is TRBV20-1, the J gene TRBJ2-7; the match to TRBD1 covers 8 bases. This CDR3 region has 15 residues. The V and J ends lost 1 base and 3 bases, in that order; junction bases with no gene match: 8. Germline CDR1 DFQATT, CDR2 SNEGSKA (reference sequence). CDR3: CSARVFLQGVYEQYF. CDR3 sequence (DNA): TGCAGTGCTAGAGTTTTCCTACAGGGGGTCTACGAGCAGTACTTC.

This clonotype has only a few counts. The rearrangement links TRBV7-8 to TRBJ2-5, with TRBD2 matching 9 bases. The CDR3 length is 16 residues. V lost 0 bases and J lost 0; bases outside the gene matches: 2. Germline-derived CDR1 and CDR2 are SGHVS and FQNEAQ. CDR3 residues: CASSLAAGGYQETQYF. Here the CDR3 DNA reads TGTGCCAGCAGCTTAGCTGCGGGGGGGTACCAAGAGACCCAGTACTTC.

This chain joins TRBV10-3 and TRBJ2-5; a weak D match, TRBD2 (6 bases). The CDR3 contains 15 residues. The V end was cut by 3 bases, the J end by 7 bases, with 18 bases between. The germline gives CDR1 ENHRY, CDR2 SYGVKD. CDR3 DNA: TGTGCCATCAGTGATGTTGCCCGCGGGGCGGGGACCCAGTACTTC. This sequence encodes CAISDVARGAGTQYF.

The sample holds a few counts of this clonotype. The J gene is TRBJ1-1, the V gene TRBV12-3 or TRBV12-4, with 8 positions matching TRBD1. J lost 3 bases, V lost 3 bases, and 3 bases had no gene match. CDR3 length equals 14 residues. CDR3 sequence: CASSFQGAYTEAFF. CDR3 DNA sequence: TGTGCCAGCAGTTTTCAGGGGGCTTACACTGAAGCTTTCTTT.

The rearrangement uses TRBV7-6 and TRBJ2-2, with a possible D match to TRBD1 (5 bases). Germline V gives CDR1 SGHVS, CDR2 FNYEAQ. Trimming stripped 5 bases from V and 5 bases from J, with 15 bases between. The CDR3 sequence is 15 residues long. In DNA form, the CDR3 reads TGTGCCAGCAGCAAAACAGGAGACCCTACCGGGGAGCTGTTTTTT. Protein product: CASSKTGDPTGELFF.

This clonotype was counted a few times. The chain uses TRBV25-1 and TRBJ2-1, with 7 bases that match TRBD1. The CDR3 spans 14 residues. With V trimmed by 3 bases and J by 8 bases, 7 bases remained unmatched. Germline values: CDR1 MGHDK, CDR2 SYGVNS. DNA of the CDR3: TGTGCCAGCAGTGACCCAGGGGGTTTGGATGAGCAGTTCTTC. Its translation is CASSDPGGLDEQFF.

The rearrangement joins TRBV27 to TRBJ2-1, with D possibly being TRBD2 (6 bases). Per the germline V gene, CDR1 is MNHEY and CDR2 is SMNVEV (reference sequence). Trimming left V 9 bases short and J 4 bases short, with 19 bases between. This CDR3 is 15 amino acids long. In DNA form, the CDR3 reads TGTGCCAGTACCTCGGGACTGCTAAAATACAATGAGCAGTTCTTC. Protein: CASTSGLLKYNEQFF.

The chain carries TRBV6-7 and TRBJ2-7, with 7 bases fitting TRBD1. TRBV6-7 is marked as an open reading frame, function uncertain. The CDR3 is made up of 13 amino acids. Trimming removed 6 bases from V and 5 bases from J; junction bases left unmatched: 7. CDR3 sequence reads: CASSETGSDEQYF. CDR3 coding DNA: TGTGCCAGCAGCGAGACAGGGAGTGACGAGCAGTACTTC.

This clonotype was observed a few times. The chain has TRBV3-1 and TRBJ2-7; D is undetermined. The CDR3 covers 14 residues. Between the trimmed V and J ends, which lost 4 bases and 2 bases, there was a span of 12 bases. Looked up from germline, CDR1 is LGHDT and CDR2 is YNNKEL (reference sequence). The DNA of the CDR3 is TGTGCCAGCAGCCCTAGTCGTATCCCCTACGAGCAGTACTTC. As protein: CASSPSRIPYEQYF.

The chain links TRBV5-1 to TRBJ1-2, with 9 bases identical to TRBD1. Germline trimming cut 0 bases from V and 7 bases from J; bases unmatched to any gene: 7. The CDR3 has 15 amino acids. Germline lookup yields CDR1 SGHRS and CDR2 YFSETQ. This CDR3 is CASSLEGQGLGGYTF. CDR3 sequence (DNA): TGCGCCAGCAGCTTGGAAGGACAGGGGCTAGGTGGCTACACCTTC.

The J gene is TRBJ1-2, the V gene TRBV10-3; D is possibly TRBD1 (6 bases). The ends were cut back, 6 bases at V and 4 bases at J, with 12 bases in the middle. This CDR3 has 13 amino acids. Germline loops: CDR1 ENHRY, CDR2 SYGVKD. CDR3 sequence reads: CAIRPAGVYGYTF. The CDR3 nucleotides read TGTGCCATCAGACCAGCAGGGGTCTATGGCTACACCTTC.

A few counts support this clonotype. The chain carries TRBV6-1 and TRBJ1-1; 7 bases fit TRBD1. The CDR3 runs 14 residues. Germline V gives CDR1 MNHNS, CDR2 SASEGT. V was pared by 7 bases and J by 5 bases, with 10 bases of the junction left unmatched. CDR3 sequence reads: CASNQQGRRTEAFF. The CDR3 DNA reads TGTGCCAGCAACCAACAGGGGCGAAGGACTGAAGCTTTCTTT.